This T cell receptor beta chain came from a study of blood T cells in healthy people across ages. Together with a sample-barcoded 5' primer, a J-beta primer mix was included in a second PCR lasting roughly 6 to 12 cycles. TCRdb re-analysed the 5' RACE reads in MiXCR, keeping a single row per CDR3 protein. The sample records 1.2 million to 1.5 million distinct CDR3 sequences, approximately 59% being singletons. Isolated per sample were at least 6 million PBMCs. Trimming stripped 1 base from V and 8 bases from J, with 17 bases between. The CDR3 extends over 15 amino acids. The germline V gene has CDR1 SGHTA and CDR2 FQGNSA.

Sequencing input: blood. V and J are TRBV7-2 and TRBJ1-2; D is uncertain. The TCR sequence derives from a man between 18 and 35 years old in good health. CDR3 region: CASSLVGGWREGYTF. In DNA, the CDR3 is TGTGCCAGCAGCTTAGTGGGCGGGTGGAGAGAGGGCTACACCTTC.